This T cell receptor beta chain came from a study of blood T cell repertoires in COVID-19. Study in general: Samples came from the United States, Italy and Spain, spanning acute and convalescent COVID-19.

TCRdb's copy holds only in-frame clones and misses some; the assay was immunoSEQ multiplex PCR. The data contain under 500,000 clones, around 89% of them singletons. The source is a woman aged 25 to 39 with acute or convalescent COVID-19. Sequencing was performed on peripheral blood.

The CDR3 nucleotides are TGTGCCAGTAGTATCTCGGGGGGGCGGATGTCAGATACGCAGTATTTT. This gives the protein CASSISGGRMSDTQYF. The V gene is TRBV19, the J gene TRBJ2-3, with 8 bases aligning to TRBD2. The germline gives CDR1 LNHDA, CDR2 SQIVND (reference sequence). Losses at the gene ends were 3 bases for V and 4 bases for J; bases not matched to a gene: 9. This CDR3 region has 16 residues.